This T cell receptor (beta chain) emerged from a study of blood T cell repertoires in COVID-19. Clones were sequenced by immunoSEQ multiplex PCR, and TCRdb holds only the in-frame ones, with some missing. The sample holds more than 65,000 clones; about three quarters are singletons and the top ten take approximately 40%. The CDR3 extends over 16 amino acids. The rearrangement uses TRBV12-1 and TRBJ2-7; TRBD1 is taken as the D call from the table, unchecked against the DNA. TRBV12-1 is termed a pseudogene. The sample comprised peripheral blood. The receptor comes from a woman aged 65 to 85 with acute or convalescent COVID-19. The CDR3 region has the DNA TGTGCCAGCAACTTTTTAGTAAGGGGGCCGAGGTTCGAGCAGTACTTC. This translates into CASNFLVRGPRFEQYF.